These 8 T cell receptor beta chains were all obtained from the same sample, sequenced in a study of blood T cell repertoires in COVID-19 (dated by TCRdb to 2019 to 2021). Libraries were prepared through the immunoSEQ multiplex PCR assay. TCRdb carries this immuneACCESS record with in-frame sequences only. Its versions omit some clonotypes, under half of them owing to an unresolved V gene in the studies checked, with the rest unexplained. The sample table shows 250,000 to 350,000 clones, and around nine tenths are seen once. The ten largest make up approximately 1.2% of the sample. Sequencing was performed on PBMCs or T cells enriched from blood (not recorded which). These receptors originate from a woman younger than 45 who had recovered from COVID-19.

The chain combines TRBV11-2 with TRBJ2-1; TRBD2 matches at 15 bases. The V gene end was trimmed by 1 base and the J gene end by 4 bases; junction bases not matched to a gene: 2. In germline, CDR1 is SGHAT, CDR2 FQNNGV. CDR3 size: 17 residues. Written as DNA, the CDR3 is TGTGCCAGCAGCTTAGGGACTAGCGGGGGGGCTTACAATGAGCAGTTCTTC. Its protein product is CASSLGTSGGAYNEQFF. The entire variable domain, with the rest obtained from reference TRBV11-2 and TRBJ2-1, is as follows: EAGVAQSPRYKIIEKRQSVAFWCNPISGHATLYWYQQILGQGPKLLIQFQNNGVVDDSQLPKDRFSAERLKGVDSTLKIQPAKLEDSAVYLCASSLGTSGGAYNEQFFGPGTRLTVL.

This chain connects TRBV2 to TRBJ2-7; 7 bases are shared with TRBD1. V trimming: 5 bases; J trimming: 6 bases; junction bases outside the gene matches: 10. The CDR3 spans 14 residues. Germline CDR1 is SNHLY and CDR2 is FYNNEI. In DNA form, the CDR3 reads TGTGCCAGCAGTAGGGACAGCTTTGTGGGCGAGCAGTACTTC. It translates to CASSRDSFVGEQYF.

This clone was seen once. The chain uses TRBV27 and TRBJ2-3, with TRBD1 as a possible D gene (5 bases). Germline lookup yields CDR1 MNHEY and CDR2 SMNVEV (reference sequence). V was shortened by 6 bases and J by 8 bases, with 15 bases between the two germline ends. The CDR3 totals 13 residues. The DNA of the CDR3 is TGTGCCAGCAGAGCCTCAGGGTCAGCTACGCAGTATTTT. Protein product: CASRASGSATQYF.

The chain couples TRBV28 to TRBJ2-2; tentatively, D is TRBD1 (6 bases). CDR1 is MDHEN and CDR2 is SYDVKM in the germline V gene. With 8 bases removed from V and 0 bases from J, the gap between germline ends came to 10 bases. The CDR3 extends over 14 amino acids. CDR3 protein: CASRGGTNTGELFF. CDR3 nucleotides: TGTGCCAGCCGAGGGGGTACGAACACCGGGGAGCTGTTTTTT.

This clone came up once. The chain has TRBV9 and TRBJ2-3, with TRBD2 identical over 10 bases. The ends lost 0 bases at V and 2 bases at J; junction bases unmatched: 6. Germline CDR1 and CDR2: SGDLS and YYNGEE. This CDR3 spans 17 amino acids. The CDR3 DNA reads TGTGCCAGCAGCGTAGCGGCTAGCGGGAGTTTCACAGATACGCAGTATTTT. Protein: CASSVAASGSFTDTQYF.

The rearrangement links TRBV7-2 to TRBJ2-1; 11 positions match TRBD2. The CDR3 covers 15 residues. V was pared by 5 bases and J by 15 bases, with 15 bases of the junction left unmatched. Germline V CDR1 and CDR2: SGHTA, FQGNSA. In nucleotides, the CDR3 is TGTGCCAGCAGCCTCACTAGCGGGAGCCTATCTCCATTGTTCTTC. Amino acid sequence: CASSLTSGSLSPLFF.

V usage is TRBV5-5 and J usage is TRBJ2-5; 9 bases align to TRBD2. V gave up 4 bases and J gave up 3 bases; unmatched junction bases: 4. This CDR3 comprises 14 residues. Germline loops: CDR1 SGHKS, CDR2 YYEKEE (reference sequence). CDR3 protein: CASSMGLAEETQYF. The CDR3 region has the DNA TGTGCCAGCAGCATGGGACTAGCAGAAGAGACCCAGTACTTC.

V and J are TRBV5-1 and TRBJ1-4; D is unclear. Germline V gene data show CDR1 as SGHRS and CDR2 as YFSETQ. V was cut by 0 bases and J by 4 bases, with 7 bases left in between. This CDR3 is 14 amino acids long. The CDR3 coding sequence is TGCGCCAGCAGCTTGGGAGGGATTAATGAAAAACTGTTTTTT. Translated, it gives CASSLGGINEKLFF.